This passage covers 11 T cell receptor beta chains from one sample sequenced in a study of T cells in tuberculosis. Cells were sorted from thawed PBMC rested overnight and stained with GMM-loaded CD1B tetramer, viability dye and anti-CD3. C32 glucose monomycolate from Rhodococcus equi was loaded onto the CD1B tetramers. The repertoire was sequenced with immunoSEQ multiplex PCR; TCRdb's copy has only in-frame clones and lacks some. The sample lists 85,000 to 90,000 clones, roughly 91% occurring once. The sequenced sample was CD1b-GMM tetramer-negative cells sorted from PBMCs. Receptor source: an adult woman with latent tuberculosis.

The chain employs TRBV6-1 and TRBJ2-7; 9 bases align to TRBD2. Germline CDR1 reads MNHNS; CDR2 reads SASEGT. The ends lost 4 bases at V and 2 bases at J; junction bases unmatched: 6. The CDR3 is 15 residues long. CDR3: CASSGLAGATYEQYF. CDR3 nucleotides: TGTGCCAGCAGTGGGTTAGCGGGGGCTACCTACGAGCAGTACTTC.

CDR3: CASSFIAGGSGELFF. As DNA, the CDR3 is TGTGCCAGCAGTTTCATAGCGGGGGGGTCCGGGGAGCTGTTTTTT. The chain recombines TRBV6-6 with TRBJ2-2; 11 bases fit TRBD2. V trimming: 4 bases; J trimming: 6 bases; junction bases outside the gene matches: 4. The CDR3 is made up of 15 amino acids. CDR1 is MNHNY and CDR2 is SVGAGI in the germline V gene (reference sequence).

CDR3 DNA sequence: TGTGCCTGGAGTGAGGGCAGGGTGGCCTATGGCTACACCTTC. Translating it yields CAWSEGRVAYGYTF. V is TRBV30 and J is TRBJ1-2; D perhaps matches TRBD1 (5 bases). This CDR3 has 14 residues. Germline V gene sequence: CDR1 GTSNPN, CDR2 SVGIG (reference sequence). V gave up 1 base and J gave up 4 bases, with 13 bases separating them.

The chain employs TRBV6-1 and TRBJ1-5; the D gene is possibly TRBD1 (6 bases). CDR1 MNHNS and CDR2 SASEGT come from the germline V gene. There are 16 residues in the CDR3. The germline V and J ends were trimmed by 3 bases and 5 bases, with 17 bases remaining between them. The CDR3 protein is CASSELRQVYDQPQHF. CDR3 nucleotide sequence: TGTGCCAGCAGTGAGTTGCGACAGGTCTATGATCAGCCCCAGCATTTT.

The chain is built from TRBV6-1 and TRBJ2-3; 11 nucleotides agree with TRBD2. CDR1 and CDR2 (germline): MNHNS, SASEGT. The CDR3 extends over 15 amino acids. Trimming removed 6 bases from V and 6 bases from J; junction bases left unmatched: 8. CDR3 sequence (DNA): TGTGCCAGCAGCGCCCGGACTAGCGGGTCTGATACGCAGTATTTT. This encodes CASSARTSGSDTQYF.

V usage is TRBV6-5 and J usage is TRBJ1-4; 8 bases align to TRBD1. The CDR3 extends over 16 amino acids. Losses at the gene ends were 0 bases for V and 7 bases for J; bases not matched to a gene: 7. Germline CDR1 and CDR2: MNHEY and SVGAGI. CDR3 region: CASSYSITGGTEKLFF. The CDR3 region has the DNA TGTGCCAGCAGTTACTCGATCACAGGGGGAACTGAAAAACTGTTTTTT.

A remark on this clone: The junction differs from germline at one of its ends, possibly a read error. V gene TRBV7-9 combines with J gene TRBJ2-1; no reliable D call. The CDR3 is 11 residues long. CDR1 and CDR2 (germline): SEHNR, FQNEAQ (reference sequence). The CDR3 nucleotides read TGTGCCAGCGGCTTTCGCAATGAGCAGTTCTTC. This encodes CASGFRNEQFF. Filled out from reference TRBV7-9 and TRBJ2-1, the complete variable domain reads DTGVSQNPRHKITKRGQNVTFRCDPISEHNRLYWYRQTLGQGPEFLTYFQNEAQLEKSRLLSDRFSAERPKGSFSTLEIQRTEQGDSAMYLCASGFRNEQFFGPGTRLTVL.

A remark on this clone: The junction departs from germline at one end; a sequencing error may be responsible. The V call is TRBV29-1, the J call TRBJ1-1; D unresolved. CDR3 length: 8 amino acids. Germline V lookup: CDR1 SQVTM, CDR2 ANQGSEA. CDR3 bases: TGCAGCTTCGAAGGAGGTCTCTTT. Translation: CSFEGGLF.

This chain links TRBV14 with TRBJ2-2; maybe TRBD2 (5 bases). V lost 0 bases and J 4 bases, leaving 12 bases between the germline ends. The CDR3 length is 16 residues. Germline V lookup: CDR1 SGHDN, CDR2 FVKESK. CDR3 sequence (DNA): TGTGCCAGCAGCCAAGAAGGAGGTCGCGGCACCGGGGAGCTGTTTTTT. This codes for CASSQEGGRGTGELFF. Supplemented by reference TRBV14 and TRBJ2-2, the full variable domain reads EAGVTQFPSHSVIEKGQTVTLRCDPISGHDNLYWYRRVMGKEIKFLLHFVKESKQDESGMPNNRFLAERTGGTYSTLKVQPAELEDSGVYFCASSQEGGRGTGELFFGEGSRLTVL.

This chain connects TRBV5-8 to TRBJ2-1; D remains ambiguous. The CDR3 loop spans 13 amino acids. Germline CDR1 reads SGHTS; CDR2 reads YDEGEE. V lost 1 base, J lost 5 bases, and 7 bases lay in between. CDR3 DNA: TGTGCCAGCAGCTTGACGGTACACAATGAGCAGTTCTTC. Amino acids: CASSLTVHNEQFF.

The V gene is TRBV5-8, the J gene TRBJ2-5; 12 bases align to TRBD1. The DNA end is more similar to TRBJ2-7, so the J call may be wrong. The length of the CDR3 is 16 residues. Germline loops: CDR1 SGHTS, CDR2 YDEGEE. CDR3 DNA: TGTGCCAGCAGCTTGGAGGGGACAGGGGGCCGGTACGAGCAGTACTTC. This sequence encodes CASSLEGTGGRYEQYF.